This TCR beta chain was sequenced during a study of blood T cell repertoires in COVID-19. Study as a whole: COVID-19 samples from acute and convalescent phases originated in the United States, Italy and Spain. Sources were T cells, B-cell-depleted T cells, or PBMCs; the material itself was cDNA or gDNA.

The CDR3 length is 15 residues. Trimming took 4 bases from V and 1 from J; bases not matched to a gene: 7. Germline lookup yields CDR1 SGDLS and CDR2 YYNGEE. In the original processing: Nucleated cell number was recorded as an estimate derived from reference gene primer amplification. Sequenced by immunoSEQ multiplex PCR; TCRdb stores in-frame clones only, minus some. V and J calls and clone size are copied from that table; D and trimming were computed from the DNA. The sample consists of 80,000 to 100,000 clones, 81% of them appearing once. Input material: peripheral blood. The sequence derives from a man aged 55 to 69 with acute or convalescent COVID-19. The chain joins TRBV9 to TRBJ2-7; TRBD1 aligns across 8 bases. The CDR3 DNA follows: TGTGCCAGCAGCCCGCAATGGACAGGGTCCTACGAGCAGTACTTC. This encodes CASSPQWTGSYEQYF.